A selection of T cell receptor beta chains follows, all from one sample in a study of T-cell memory formation after mild COVID-19. TCRdb re-analysed the 5' RACE reads in MiXCR, keeping a single row per CDR3 protein. The data contain 100,000 to 130,000 distinct CDR3 sequences, over 13% of them seen just once; the ten biggest clones take up around 43%. The sequenced material came from PBMCs or a T cell subset sorted from them (not recorded which). The receptors originated from a man between 18 and 35 years old who had mild COVID-19 (a few samples of this study predate the infection). Cell type and time point are not known. Each CDR3 is given with its conserved first and last residue. Fields, in order: V gene, D gene, clone size, J gene, CDR3 DNA, CDR3 protein. D genes are given only for firm matches. Not every row has a clone size; where given, it reads once, few, many or a size class.

V gene: TRBV7-2
D gene: NA
clone size: NA
J gene: TRBJ2-1
CDR3 DNA: TGTGCCAGCAGCCTCGACCCCTTCCGTACTGACAATGAGCAGTTCTTC
CDR3 protein: CASSLDPFRTDNEQFF

V gene: TRBV28
D gene: NA
clone size: few
J gene: TRBJ2-5
CDR3 DNA: TGTGCCAGCAACTGCCAGTACTTC
CDR3 protein: CASNCQYF

V gene: TRBV5-1
D gene: NA
clone size: few
J gene: TRBJ2-1
CDR3 DNA: TGCGCCAGCAGCTTGCAGGGACAATACAATGAGCAGTTCTTC
CDR3 protein: CASSLQGQYNEQFF

V gene: TRBV20-1
D gene: NA
clone size: few
J gene: TRBJ2-5
CDR3 DNA: TGCAGTGCTAGGGATTTGCAGGATCAAGAGACCCAGTACTTC
CDR3 protein: CSARDLQDQETQYF

V gene: TRBV27
D gene: NA
clone size: NA
J gene: TRBJ1-1
CDR3 DNA: TGTGCCAGCAGTTTATCGAGTGGGGGTGAAGCTTTCTTT
CDR3 protein: CASSLSSGGEAFF

V gene: TRBV7-9
D gene: NA
clone size: NA
J gene: TRBJ2-7
CDR3 DNA: TGTGCCAGCAGCTTAGTTGGGCGGGACGAGCAGTACTTC
CDR3 protein: CASSLVGRDEQYF

V gene: TRBV7-6
D gene: TRBD1
clone size: few
J gene: TRBJ2-2
CDR3 DNA: TGTGCCAGCAGCTTCGACCCCCGACGGACAGGTTCGAACACCGGGGAGCTGTTTTTT
CDR3 protein: CASSFDPRRTGSNTGELFF

V gene: TRBV19
D gene: TRBD2
clone size: few
J gene: TRBJ2-1
CDR3 DNA: TGTGCCAGTAGTGTCCGGGAGCGGGGGTACAATGAGCAGTTCTTC
CDR3 protein: CASSVRERGYNEQFF

V gene: TRBV11-3
D gene: NA
clone size: few
J gene: TRBJ2-2
CDR3 DNA: TGTGCCAGCAGCCCCCTGCGAGGAGGGGACACCGGGGAGCTGTTTTTT
CDR3 protein: CASSPLRGGDTGELFF

V gene: TRBV6-5
D gene: NA
clone size: few
J gene: TRBJ1-2
CDR3 DNA: TGTGCCAGCAGTTACAGCAGGGTGCGGGGCTATGGCTACACCTTC
CDR3 protein: CASSYSRVRGYGYTF

V gene: TRBV12-3/TRBV12-4
D gene: TRBD1
clone size: NA
J gene: TRBJ1-2
CDR3 DNA: TGTGCCAGCAGCCTGACAGGGGGAGCGAACTATGGCTACACCTTC
CDR3 protein: CASSLTGGANYGYTF

V gene: TRBV4-1
D gene: NA
clone size: NA
J gene: TRBJ2-5
CDR3 DNA: TGCGCCAGCAGCCGCGAGATCCCGGAGGGCAGGGATAGAGAGACCCAGTACTTC
CDR3 protein: CASSREIPEGRDRETQYF

V gene: TRBV4-1
D gene: TRBD1
clone size: many
J gene: TRBJ2-7
CDR3 DNA: TGCGCCAGCAGCCAAGATCCCGGGACAGGGGACGAGCAGTACTTC
CDR3 protein: CASSQDPGTGDEQYF

V gene: TRBV6-4
D gene: NA
clone size: few
J gene: TRBJ2-4
CDR3 DNA: TGTGCCAGCGACTTGGACTCTTTAGCCAAAAACATTCAGTACTTC
CDR3 protein: CASDLDSLAKNIQYF

V gene: TRBV11-2
D gene: TRBD2
clone size: few
J gene: TRBJ2-1
CDR3 DNA: TGTGCCAGCAGCATCCTAGCGGGGGCCATCTACAATGAGCAGTTCTTC
CDR3 protein: CASSILAGAIYNEQFF

V gene: TRBV5-1
D gene: NA
clone size: few
J gene: TRBJ1-6
CDR3 DNA: TGCGCCAGCAGCTTGGAAGGGGTTCCCGTTAATTCACCCCTCCACTTT
CDR3 protein: CASSLEGVPVNSPLHF

V gene: TRBV9
D gene: TRBD2
clone size: NA
J gene: TRBJ2-3
CDR3 DNA: TGTGCCAGCAGCGTAGGAGTTTTCGTACGCGGGGGGGCCCTATATACGCAGTATTTT
CDR3 protein: CASSVGVFVRGGALYTQYF

V gene: TRBV7-8
D gene: TRBD2
clone size: NA
J gene: TRBJ2-5
CDR3 DNA: TGTGCCAGCAGCCTTTGGGCTAGCGGGGCTCTAGAGACCCAGTACTTC
CDR3 protein: CASSLWASGALETQYF

V gene: TRBV27
D gene: NA
clone size: few
J gene: TRBJ2-2
CDR3 DNA: TGTGCCAGCAGTTTAAGGACCCCGGGACCGAACACCGGGGAGCTGTTTTTT
CDR3 protein: CASSLRTPGPNTGELFF

V gene: TRBV3-1
D gene: NA
clone size: few
J gene: TRBJ1-3
CDR3 DNA: TGTGCCAGCTCCGGGGGGGTTGTTGGAAACACCATATATTTT
CDR3 protein: CASSGGVVGNTIYF

V gene: TRBV4-1
D gene: TRBD1
clone size: few
J gene: TRBJ2-7
CDR3 DNA: TGCGCCAGCAGCGCATCTTCAGGGGGCATCTACGAGCAGTACTTC
CDR3 protein: CASSASSGGIYEQYF

V gene: TRBV4-1
D gene: TRBD1
clone size: few
J gene: TRBJ2-7
CDR3 DNA: TGCGCCAGCAGCCAAGCCACAGGGGCCAGCTACGAGCAGTACTTC
CDR3 protein: CASSQATGASYEQYF

V gene: TRBV6-6
D gene: NA
clone size: NA
J gene: TRBJ1-5
CDR3 DNA: TGTGCCAGCAGTTCACTAAGCGAAAGACAGCCCCAGCATTTT
CDR3 protein: CASSSLSERQPQHF

V gene: TRBV7-2
D gene: NA
clone size: few
J gene: TRBJ1-5
CDR3 DNA: TGTGCCAGCAGCCATTGGGGCGAGGATCAGCCCCAGCATTTT
CDR3 protein: CASSHWGEDQPQHF

V gene: TRBV20-1
D gene: NA
clone size: many
J gene: TRBJ1-1
CDR3 DNA: TGCAGTGCTTCTAACCCGGGACACTTCTCGAACACTGAAGCTTTCTTT
CDR3 protein: CSASNPGHFSNTEAFF

V gene: TRBV12-3/TRBV12-4
D gene: NA
clone size: few
J gene: TRBJ2-1
CDR3 DNA: TGTGCCAGCGGGGCAAGCTACAATGAGCAGTTCTTC
CDR3 protein: CASGASYNEQFF

V gene: TRBV7-9
D gene: NA
clone size: NA
J gene: TRBJ2-5
CDR3 DNA: TGTGCCAGCAGCCCAGAAGTCGGGTTGGTAGAGACCCAGTACTTC
CDR3 protein: CASSPEVGLVETQYF

V gene: TRBV12-5
D gene: TRBD2
clone size: many
J gene: TRBJ2-1
CDR3 DNA: TGTGCTAGTGGTCGGGACTACCCCTACAATGAGCAGTTCTTC
CDR3 protein: CASGRDYPYNEQFF

V gene: TRBV29-1
D gene: NA
clone size: few
J gene: TRBJ2-7
CDR3 DNA: TGCAGCGTCCGGGACAATTCCTTACCCTACGAGCAGTACTTC
CDR3 protein: CSVRDNSLPYEQYF

V gene: TRBV6-5
D gene: NA
clone size: few
J gene: TRBJ1-3
CDR3 DNA: TGTGCCAGCAGTCAGGCACAGGGTACTGGAAACACCATATATTTT
CDR3 protein: CASSQAQGTGNTIYF

V gene: TRBV12-3/TRBV12-4
D gene: NA
clone size: few
J gene: TRBJ2-1
CDR3 DNA: TGTGCCAGCACCGTTTCGGATGAGCAGTTCTTC
CDR3 protein: CASTVSDEQFF

V gene: TRBV20-1
D gene: NA
clone size: many
J gene: TRBJ2-3
CDR3 DNA: TGCAGTGCCATCACAGATACGCAGTATTTT
CDR3 protein: CSAITDTQYF

V gene: TRBV7-2
D gene: TRBD1
clone size: NA
J gene: TRBJ1-5
CDR3 DNA: TGTGCCAGCAGCGAGGCGGGCGGCAGGGGGTTTCAGCCCCAGCATTTT
CDR3 protein: CASSEAGGRGFQPQHF

V gene: TRBV9
D gene: TRBD1
clone size: NA
J gene: TRBJ2-3
CDR3 DNA: TGTGCCAGCAGCGTAGATAGGACAGGGGGGGCAGATACGCAGTATTTT
CDR3 protein: CASSVDRTGGADTQYF

V gene: TRBV7-6
D gene: NA
clone size: NA
J gene: TRBJ2-7
CDR3 DNA: TGTGCCAGCAGCGAGGGTCCAGGGAGCTCCTACGAGCAGTACTTC
CDR3 protein: CASSEGPGSSYEQYF

V gene: TRBV7-9
D gene: NA
clone size: few
J gene: TRBJ2-2
CDR3 DNA: TGTGCCAGCAGCGTAACCAGCGGGAACACCGGGGAGCTGTTTTTT
CDR3 protein: CASSVTSGNTGELFF

V gene: TRBV4-1
D gene: NA
clone size: many
J gene: TRBJ2-5
CDR3 DNA: TGCGCCAGCAGCCAACTCGAAGGCCAAGAGACCCAGTACTTC
CDR3 protein: CASSQLEGQETQYF

V gene: TRBV28
D gene: NA
clone size: NA
J gene: TRBJ1-1
CDR3 DNA: TGTGCCAGCAGTCAACAGTCCATGAACACTGAAGCTTTCTTT
CDR3 protein: CASSQQSMNTEAFF

V gene: TRBV12-3/TRBV12-4
D gene: TRBD2
clone size: NA
J gene: TRBJ2-1
CDR3 DNA: TGTGCCAGCAGGAGGACTAGCGGGGGTTACAATGAGCAGTTCTTC
CDR3 protein: CASRRTSGGYNEQFF

V gene: TRBV5-5
D gene: NA
clone size: NA
J gene: TRBJ1-1
CDR3 DNA: TGTGCCAGCAGCTTTGTGAGGAGATTGAACACTGAAGCTTTCTTT
CDR3 protein: CASSFVRRLNTEAFF

V gene: TRBV29-1
D gene: NA
clone size: NA
J gene: TRBJ1-2
CDR3 DNA: TGCAGCGTTGTAGCAGGGAGGGGTGGCTACACCTTC
CDR3 protein: CSVVAGRGGYTF

V gene: TRBV9
D gene: TRBD2
clone size: few
J gene: TRBJ2-1
CDR3 DNA: TGTGCCAGCAGCGTTAGCGGGGGGGCGGGTGAGCAGTTCTTC
CDR3 protein: CASSVSGGAGEQFF

V gene: TRBV20-1
D gene: TRBD2
clone size: NA
J gene: TRBJ2-3
CDR3 DNA: TGCAGTGCTTTGACTAGCATTGGCGCAGATACGCAGTATTTT
CDR3 protein: CSALTSIGADTQYF

V gene: TRBV7-6
D gene: TRBD1
clone size: NA
J gene: TRBJ1-1
CDR3 DNA: TGTGCCAGCAGCTATTCAGGGGGCGGGCGGACTGAAGCTTTCTTT
CDR3 protein: CASSYSGGGRTEAFF

V gene: TRBV12-3/TRBV12-4
D gene: NA
clone size: NA
J gene: TRBJ2-5
CDR3 DNA: TGTGCCAGCAGTGACCGGGAGACCCAGTACTTC
CDR3 protein: CASSDRETQYF

V gene: TRBV19
D gene: NA
clone size: few
J gene: TRBJ2-2
CDR3 DNA: TGTGCCAGTAGTCCACGGACAAGGGGCTTTGGGGAGCTGTTTTTT
CDR3 protein: CASSPRTRGFGELFF

V gene: TRBV7-9
D gene: NA
clone size: NA
J gene: TRBJ2-7
CDR3 DNA: TGTGCCAGCAGCTTATACCCGGACTCCACCTACGAGCAGTACTTC
CDR3 protein: CASSLYPDSTYEQYF

V gene: TRBV12-3/TRBV12-4
D gene: TRBD2
clone size: few
J gene: TRBJ2-1
CDR3 DNA: TGTGCCAGCAGTAGCGGGGATCACTACAATGAGCAGTTCTTC
CDR3 protein: CASSSGDHYNEQFF

V gene: TRBV7-7
D gene: NA
clone size: many
J gene: TRBJ2-5
CDR3 DNA: TGTGCCAGCAGCTTAGGGAGCGGAGAGACCCAGTACTTC
CDR3 protein: CASSLGSGETQYF

V gene: TRBV12-5
D gene: TRBD2
clone size: NA
J gene: TRBJ2-1
CDR3 DNA: TGTGCTAGTGGTTTGTGGCTAGCGGGGTCCTACAATGAGCAGTTCTTC
CDR3 protein: CASGLWLAGSYNEQFF

V gene: TRBV5-6
D gene: TRBD1
clone size: NA
J gene: TRBJ2-3
CDR3 DNA: TGTGCCAGCAGCCGACGCTTCCTCCGGGACAGCAGCACAGATACGCAGTATTTT
CDR3 protein: CASSRRFLRDSSTDTQYF

V gene: TRBV4-1
D gene: NA
clone size: NA
J gene: TRBJ2-5
CDR3 DNA: TGCGCCAGCAGCCAAACCCTGAGACAACAAGAGACCCAGTACTTC
CDR3 protein: CASSQTLRQQETQYF